The entry that follows covers one TCR beta chain sequence. The sample belongs to a study of CDR3 diversity in severe acne. TCRdb re-analysed the PCR reads in MiXCR, keeping a single row per CDR3 protein. The table shows approximately 84,000 distinct CDR3 sequences, with about 54% occurring only once. CDR1 LNHDA and CDR2 SQIVND come from the germline V gene (reference sequence). The CDR3 totals 14 residues. V was trimmed by 1 base and J by 3 bases, leaving 7 bases between them. Sequences were obtained from blood. The V and J genes are TRBV19 and TRBJ1-5; unclear D gene. This TCR was recovered from a male donor in good health, without acne. This CDR3 is CASSIGRFNQPQHF. In DNA, the CDR3 is TGTGCCAGTAGTATAGGACGGTTCAATCAGCCCCAGCATTTT.